The rows below give T cell receptor beta chains drawn from one sample of a study of blood T cells in healthy people across ages. TCRdb fed the 5' RACE reads into MiXCR, producing one record per CDR3 protein. The sample carries 600,000 or so distinct CDR3 sequences, roughly 43% recorded once. Sequencing input: blood. These TCRs come from an elderly man in good health. CDR3s include the opening cysteine and the closing phenylalanine or tryptophan. D genes are given only for firm matches. Size is omitted from some rows. Given values are once, few, many or a class for expanded clones.

j_call	v_call	clone_size	d_call	cdr3_aa	cdr3_nt
TRBJ2-1	TRBV27	few	-	CASSVGLGGRQFF	TGTGCCAGCAGCGTAGGTTTAGGCGGTCGGCAGTTCTTC
TRBJ2-7	TRBV20-1	few	-	CSARGRYEQYF	TGCAGTGCTAGGGGGAGATACGAGCAGTACTTC
TRBJ2-1	TRBV28	-	-	CASSLSGRRQFF	TGTGCCAGCAGTTTAAGCGGGCGGAGGCAGTTCTTC
TRBJ2-4	TRBV29-1	-	TRBD2	CSVEKGGRGIQYF	TGCAGCGTTGAGAAGGGAGGGCGCGGGATTCAGTACTTC
TRBJ2-1	TRBV6-5	few	TRBD2	CASSRSGGHGQGEQFF	TGTGCCAGCAGTCGTAGCGGGGGGCACGGGCAGGGAGAGCAGTTCTTC
TRBJ2-3	TRBV3-1	few	TRBD2	CASMASGGAGDTQYF	TGTGCCAGCATGGCTAGCGGGGGGGCTGGAGATACGCAGTATTTT
TRBJ2-7	TRBV29-1	once	-	CSVEQRIQAAYEQYF	TGCAGCGTTGAACAGAGGATACAGGCAGCCTACGAGCAGTACTTC
TRBJ2-5	TRBV3-1	few	TRBD2	CASSQPRLASQETQYF	TGTGCCAGCAGCCAACCTAGACTAGCTTCTCAAGAGACCCAGTACTTC
TRBJ2-7	TRBV20-1	-	-	CSVAQGAPYEQYF	TGCAGTGTGGCCCAAGGGGCGCCCTACGAGCAGTACTTC
TRBJ1-2	TRBV6-5	-	TRBD1	CASSYTGRDRSYGYTF	TGTGCCAGCAGTTACACTGGCCGGGACAGAAGCTATGGCTACACCTTC
TRBJ1-2	TRBV18	once	TRBD1	CASSPETTGSYGYTF	TGTGCCAGCTCACCCGAGACGACAGGGTCCTATGGCTACACCTTC
TRBJ2-1	TRBV7-3	-	TRBD2	CASSISGRGEQFF	TGTGCCAGCAGCATTAGCGGGAGGGGAGAGCAGTTCTTC
TRBJ2-3	TRBV28	-	-	CASTHQWGTDTQYF	TGTGCCAGCACACACCAGTGGGGCACAGATACGCAGTATTTT
TRBJ2-7	TRBV4-3	-	-	CASSQVRGLTGSSYEQYF	TGCGCCAGCAGCCAAGTTAGGGGTCTTACAGGGAGCTCCTACGAGCAGTACTTC
TRBJ2-3	TRBV12-3/TRBV12-4	-	TRBD2	CASTIGRLADATHTQYF	TGTGCCAGCACCATCGGGCGGCTAGCGGACGCCACACATACGCAGTATTTT
TRBJ2-3	TRBV6-5	many	TRBD2	CASSYSFALAGADTQYF	TGTGCCAGCAGTTACTCCTTTGCACTAGCGGGAGCAGATACGCAGTATTTT
TRBJ2-7	TRBV6-6	many	TRBD1	CASSPRDRGGTYEQYF	TGTGCCAGCAGTCCGCGTGACAGGGGGGGCACCTACGAGCAGTACTTC
TRBJ2-1	TRBV7-2	-	-	CASSLESYRQETQFF	TGTGCCAGCAGCTTAGAGTCATACAGACAAGAGACCCAGTTCTTC
TRBJ1-6	TRBV7-6	-	-	CASSPGQFGRGSPLHF	TGTGCCAGCAGCCCCGGACAATTCGGTAGGGGTTCACCCCTCCACTTT
TRBJ2-5	TRBV10-3	-	-	CAISGRDQETQYF	TGTGCCATCAGCGGACGGGACCAAGAGACCCAGTACTTC
TRBJ2-3	TRBV20-1	-	-	CSGQGKDTQYF	TGCAGTGGGCAGGGCAAAGATACGCAGTATTTT
TRBJ2-7	TRBV20-1	few	-	CSAPGGPTWEQYF	TGCAGTGCACCTGGGGGCCCTACGTGGGAGCAGTACTTC
TRBJ2-1	TRBV7-2	-	TRBD1	CASSLQNDRGNEQFF	TGTGCCAGCAGCTTACAAAACGACAGGGGCAATGAGCAGTTCTTC
TRBJ2-3	TRBV20-1	-	-	CSAHPRGTDTQYF	TGCAGTGCCCACCCGAGGGGCACAGATACGCAGTATTTT
TRBJ1-5	TRBV6-6	-	TRBD1	CASSKDRGDVDQPQHF	TGTGCCAGCAGTAAGGACAGGGGAGACGTCGATCAGCCCCAGCATTTT
TRBJ1-1	TRBV5-1	-	-	CASRYGDTEAFF	TGCGCCAGCAGATACGGGGACACTGAAGCTTTCTTT
TRBJ2-5	TRBV29-1	-	-	CSVAGSGTQYF	TGCAGCGTGGCTGGTTCGGGGACCCAGTACTTC
TRBJ1-2	TRBV6-5	many	TRBD1	CASSYGFAGQVSNGYTF	TGTGCCAGCAGTTACGGGTTCGCGGGACAGGTGTCTAATGGCTACACCTTC
TRBJ1-2	TRBV12-3/TRBV12-4	few	-	CASTQYRDSGYTF	TGTGCCAGCACCCAATACAGGGATTCAGGCTACACCTTC
TRBJ2-1	TRBV3-1	-	TRBD2	CASSPGRLTYNEQFF	TGTGCCAGCAGCCCCGGGAGGTTAACCTACAATGAGCAGTTCTTC
TRBJ2-7	TRBV4-2	-	-	CAGSQARGGLYF	TGTGCCGGCAGCCAGGCGCGGGGAGGACTGTACTTC
TRBJ2-7	TRBV27	-	-	CASSSPLTANYEQYF	TGTGCCAGCAGTTCCCCACTAACAGCGAACTACGAGCAGTACTTC
TRBJ2-7	TRBV25-1	-	TRBD2	CASSEYGASGSYEQYF	TGTGCCAGCAGTGAATATGGGGCTAGCGGGTCCTACGAGCAGTACTTC
TRBJ1-2	TRBV7-9	few	-	CASSPSLVYGYTF	TGTGCCAGCAGCCCCAGTTTGGTCTATGGCTACACCTTC
TRBJ2-7	TRBV20-1	-	-	CSAPNGGYLGEQYF	TGCAGTGCTCCTAATGGGGGATACCTGGGCGAGCAGTACTTC
TRBJ2-5	TRBV10-2	-	-	CASSVGKETQYF	TGCGCCAGCAGTGTTGGAAAAGAGACCCAGTACTTC
TRBJ2-7	TRBV6-2/TRBV6-3	-	-	CASSYERDSRQYF	TGTGCCAGCAGTTACGAAAGGGACTCCCGACAGTACTTC
TRBJ2-3	TRBV27	few	-	CASSFSKGSTPPNTQYF	TGTGCCAGCAGTTTTTCTAAGGGGAGTACACCCCCCAATACGCAGTATTTT
TRBJ2-5	TRBV7-2	-	-	CASSMDGFETQYF	TGTGCCAGCAGCATGGACGGTTTTGAGACCCAGTACTTC
TRBJ2-2	TRBV9	many	-	CASSVEDHLAGELFF	TGTGCCAGCAGCGTCGAGGACCATCTGGCCGGGGAGCTGTTTTTT
TRBJ2-1	TRBV7-2	few	-	CASSLAGTSSYNEQFF	TGTGCCAGCAGCTTAGCGGGGACTTCCTCCTACAATGAGCAGTTCTTC
TRBJ1-1	TRBV5-1	few	TRBD1	CASSRGQGAGDTEAFF	TGCGCCAGCAGTCGGGGACAGGGGGCTGGGGACACTGAAGCTTTCTTT
TRBJ1-6	TRBV6-5	few	TRBD1	CASSYSSGGRSPLHF	TGTGCCAGCAGTTACTCATCAGGGGGCCGGTCACCCCTCCACTTT
TRBJ2-5	TRBV7-2	few	-	CASSFRRGTGYQETQYF	TGTGCCAGCAGCTTTAGGAGGGGTACAGGGTACCAAGAGACCCAGTACTTC
TRBJ2-7	TRBV12-3/TRBV12-4	few	TRBD2	CASSKWTSGAYEQYF	TGTGCCAGCAGCAAATGGACTAGCGGGGCGTACGAGCAGTACTTC
TRBJ1-2	TRBV7-2	-	TRBD1	CASSLVSGTGPTF	TGTGCCAGCAGCTTAGTGTCCGGGACAGGGCCCACCTTC
TRBJ2-7	TRBV7-2	-	-	CASSLGKGPIYEQYF	TGTGCCAGCAGCCTAGGAAAGGGGCCTATATACGAGCAGTACTTC
TRBJ1-5	TRBV29-1	few	-	CSVDQPQHF	TGCAGCGTAGATCAGCCCCAGCATTTT